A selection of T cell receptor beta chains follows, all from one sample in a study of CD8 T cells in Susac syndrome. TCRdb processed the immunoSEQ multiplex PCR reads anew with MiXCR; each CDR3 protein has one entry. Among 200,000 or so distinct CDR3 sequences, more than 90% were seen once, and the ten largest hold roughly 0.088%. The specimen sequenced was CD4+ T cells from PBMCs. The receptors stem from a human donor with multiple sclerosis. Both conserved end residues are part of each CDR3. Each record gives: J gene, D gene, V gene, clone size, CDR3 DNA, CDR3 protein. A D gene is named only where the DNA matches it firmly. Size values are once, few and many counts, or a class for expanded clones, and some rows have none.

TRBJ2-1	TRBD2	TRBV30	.	TGTGCCTGGAGGCCCCGGGCTAGCGGGTTTCAGGATGAGCAGTTCTTC	CAWRPRASGFQDEQFF
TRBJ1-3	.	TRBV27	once	TGTGCCAGCAGGAACCCCTCTGGAAACACCATATATTTT	CASRNPSGNTIYF
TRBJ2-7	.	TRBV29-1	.	TGCAGCGTTGGCTCGGGTTCGGGGGTTGGGTACGAGCAGTACTTC	CSVGSGSGVGYEQYF
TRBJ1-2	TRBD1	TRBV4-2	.	TGTGCCAGCAGCCGGACAGGGGACGGCTATGGCTACACCTTC	CASSRTGDGYGYTF
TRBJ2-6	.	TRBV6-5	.	TGTGCCAGCAGTTACTCCGGCCTTGCTGGGGCCAACGTCCTGACTTTC	CASSYSGLAGANVLTF
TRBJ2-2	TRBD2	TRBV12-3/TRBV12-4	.	TGTGCCAGCAACCTGGGACTAGCGGGAGCGGAGCTGTTTTTT	CASNLGLAGAELFF
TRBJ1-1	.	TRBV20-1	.	TGCAGTGCTAGAGATCCGCTAGGGATGGTGGCTTTCTTT	CSARDPLGMVAFF
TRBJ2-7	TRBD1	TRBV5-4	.	TGTGCCAGCAGCCCACGTCCCGGGACAGCGTACGAGCAGTACTTC	CASSPRPGTAYEQYF
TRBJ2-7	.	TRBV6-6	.	TGTGCCAGCAGTGGGACGAGGGGAATCTCCTACGAGCAGTACTTC	CASSGTRGISYEQYF
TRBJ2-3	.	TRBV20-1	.	TGCAGTGCTAGAGAAGGGTTCACAGATACGCAGTATTTT	CSAREGFTDTQYF
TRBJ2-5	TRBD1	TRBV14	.	TGTGCCAGCAGCCAAGCTAGTATCCGGACAGGGGGCAAGACCCAGTACTTC	CASSQASIRTGGKTQYF
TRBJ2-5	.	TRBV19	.	TGTGCCAGCCGCATCGGGGAGACCCAGTACTTC	CASRIGETQYF
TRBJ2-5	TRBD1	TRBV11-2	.	TGTGCCAGCATCCGATCCGGGACAGAGGGGGAGACCCAGTACTTC	CASIRSGTEGETQYF
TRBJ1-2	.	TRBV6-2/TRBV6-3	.	TGTGCCAGCCGGACTCCCTCGGCGGGAAGCGGATATGGCTACACCTTC	CASRTPSAGSGYGYTF
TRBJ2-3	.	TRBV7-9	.	TGTGCCAGCAGACCTCGGGCGACGAGCACAGATACGCAGTATTTT	CASRPRATSTDTQYF
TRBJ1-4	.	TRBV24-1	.	TGTGCCACCAGCCCGTCGGGGGAAAAACTGTTTTTT	CATSPSGEKLFF
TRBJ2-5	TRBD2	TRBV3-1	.	TGTGCCAGCAGCCAAGACCAGACTAGCTCTCGGGAGACCCAGTACTTC	CASSQDQTSSRETQYF
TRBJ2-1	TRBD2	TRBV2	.	TGTGCCAGCACCTCCGGACTAGCGGCCTACAATGAGCAGTTCTTC	CASTSGLAAYNEQFF
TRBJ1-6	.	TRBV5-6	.	TGTGCCAGCCGCGGGAGGGGCTGGGATTCACCCCTCCACTTT	CASRGRGWDSPLHF
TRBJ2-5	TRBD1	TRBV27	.	TGTGCCAGCAGTTCGTTCCCGGGACAGGGACAAGAGACCCAGTACTTC	CASSSFPGQGQETQYF
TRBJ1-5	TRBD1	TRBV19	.	TGTGCCAGTAGTGACAGGGGGAATCAGCCCCAGCATTTT	CASSDRGNQPQHF
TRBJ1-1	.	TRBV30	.	TGTGCCTGGAGTCGGGGGTGGGCCGACACTGAAGCTTTCTTT	CAWSRGWADTEAFF
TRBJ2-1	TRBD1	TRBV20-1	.	TGCAGTGCTAGAGATGGGAGGACAGGGGCATTCTTC	CSARDGRTGAFF
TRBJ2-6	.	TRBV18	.	TGTGCCAGCTCACCAGGGGCTGGGGCCAACGTCCTGACTTTC	CASSPGAGANVLTF
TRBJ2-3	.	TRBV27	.	TGTGCCAGCAGTGTGAGACTGACAGATACGCAGTATTTT	CASSVRLTDTQYF
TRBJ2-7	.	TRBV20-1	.	TGCAGTGCGCCCGACAGCTTAGCGGTGCAGTACTTC	CSAPDSLAVQYF
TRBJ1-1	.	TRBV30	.	TGTGCCTGGAGCCCCGACAGGACTAACACTGAAGCTTTCTTT	CAWSPDRTNTEAFF
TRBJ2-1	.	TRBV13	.	TGTGCCAGCAGCTTCGAAGCTTTGGAGCAGTTCTTC	CASSFEALEQFF
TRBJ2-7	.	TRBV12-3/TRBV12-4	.	TGTGCCAGCAGTTTACGGTTCGGGTCTGGCGAGCAGTACTTC	CASSLRFGSGEQYF
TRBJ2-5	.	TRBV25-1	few	TGTGCCAGCAGTCCCTCCCGAGGGGCAGAGACCCAGTACTTC	CASSPSRGAETQYF
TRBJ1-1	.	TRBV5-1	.	TGCGCCAGCAGCTTGGCAGGGGACGGATACACTGAAGCTTTCTTT	CASSLAGDGYTEAFF
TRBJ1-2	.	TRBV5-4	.	TGTGCCAGCAGCTTGGGCGAGAACTATGGCTACACCTTC	CASSLGENYGYTF
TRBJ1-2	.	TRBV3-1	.	TGTGCCAGCAGCCAAGACACCGTAGGCTACACCTTC	CASSQDTVGYTF
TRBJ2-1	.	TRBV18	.	TGTGCCAGCTCACCAGACCCGAGCTCCTACAATGAGCAGTTCTTC	CASSPDPSSYNEQFF
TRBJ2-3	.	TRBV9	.	TGTGCCAGCAGCGTAGGTAGTCTTAGCACAGATACGCAGTATTTT	CASSVGSLSTDTQYF
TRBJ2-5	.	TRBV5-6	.	TGTGCCAGCAGTTTCGGAGAAGAGACCCAGTACTTC	CASSFGEETQYF